This is a list of T cell receptor beta chains from one sample in a study of T cell responses to AZD1222 COVID-19 vaccine. Sequencing was performed with immunoSEQ multiplex PCR; in TCRdb, only in-frame clones are kept and a portion is missing. The table lists approximately 100,000 clones, around nine tenths of them singletons. The sequences come from peripheral blood, collected on day 0 of AZD1222 vaccination. Source of these receptors: an adult in good health. The CDR3 runs from the conserved cysteine through the conserved F or W. Each record gives: clone size, D gene, V gene, J gene, CDR3 protein, CDR3 DNA. The D gene is left open where the match is weak. Size tells how often a clone was seen (once, few, many) or the class of an expanded clone, and some rows leave it out.

-	TRBD2	TRBV2	TRBJ2-5	CASKRTSGTGWETQYF	TGTGCCAGCAAGAGGACTAGCGGGACGGGTTGGGAGACCCAGTACTTC
-	TRBD2	TRBV24-1	TRBJ2-1	CATSDLSGGARNEQFF	TGTGCCACCAGTGATTTAAGCGGGGGGGCCCGCAATGAGCAGTTCTTC
-	TRBD1	TRBV6-5	TRBJ1-1	CASGRQGSGTEAFF	TGTGCCAGCGGCCGACAGGGGTCAGGCACTGAAGCTTTCTTT
-	TRBD1	TRBV2	TRBJ1-5	CASSEGDRGGQPQHF	TGTGCCAGCAGTGAGGGTGACAGGGGGGGTCAGCCCCAGCATTTT
-	TRBD1	TRBV27	TRBJ1-5	CASSPDRGGNQPQHF	TGTGCCAGCAGTCCTGACAGGGGTGGAAATCAGCCCCAGCATTTT
once	TRBD1	TRBV2	TRBJ1-2	CASSRGQGGTYGYTF	TGTGCCAGCAGTCGAGGACAGGGCGGGACCTATGGCTACACCTTC
-	-	TRBV4-3	TRBJ1-2	CASSQEIAGLWGYTF	TGCGCCAGCAGCCAAGAAATAGCAGGCCTATGGGGCTACACCTTC
-	-	TRBV28	TRBJ1-4	CASSYQGREKLFF	TGTGCCAGCAGTTATCAGGGAAGGGAAAAACTGTTTTTT
-	-	TRBV7-3	TRBJ1-6	CASSLHLRSPLHF	TGTGCCAGCAGCCTACACCTCAGATCACCCCTCCACTTT
-	TRBD1	TRBV6-5	TRBJ1-1	CAGIGTGATEAFF	TGTGCCGGAATCGGGACAGGGGCAACTGAAGCTTTCTTT
-	TRBD2	TRBV5-1	TRBJ2-3	CASSSQPTGLALAHSTDTQYF	TGCGCCAGCAGCTCCCAACCTACTGGACTAGCGCTGGCCCATAGCACAGATACGCAGTATTTT
once	TRBD2	TRBV2	TRBJ2-1	CASSLTSGGWYNEQFF	TGTGCCAGCAGTCTGACTAGCGGGGGGTGGTACAATGAGCAGTTCTTC
few	-	TRBV11-3	TRBJ1-1	CASSSGGNTEAFF	TGTGCCAGCAGCTCGGGTGGGAACACTGAAGCTTTCTTT
-	-	TRBV18	TRBJ1-1	CASSPRPRETEAFF	TGTGCCAGCTCACCAAGGCCACGGGAAACTGAAGCTTTCTTT
-	-	TRBV29-1	TRBJ1-1	CSVGRGATEAFF	TGCAGCGTGGGCAGGGGAGCCACTGAAGCTTTCTTT
-	-	TRBV4-2	TRBJ2-7	CASSQDDSRQKFYEQYF	TGTGCCAGCAGCCAAGACGATTCGCGGCAGAAATTCTACGAGCAGTACTTC
-	-	TRBV19	TRBJ2-5	CASSIGGSLETQYF	TGTGCCAGTAGTATAGGGGGGAGTCTAGAGACCCAGTACTTC
once	-	TRBV6-5	TRBJ2-2	CASSQDLSGELFF	TGTGCCAGCAGTCAGGACCTGTCCGGGGAGCTGTTTTTT
-	-	TRBV4-1	TRBJ1-6	CASSQGLGSGSHF	TGCGCCAGCAGCCAAGGCTTGGGCAGCGGGTCACACTTT
-	-	TRBV5-1	TRBJ1-4	CASSLSGDNEKLFF	TGCGCCAGCAGCTTGTCCGGGGATAATGAAAAACTGTTTTTT
-	-	TRBV6-2/TRBV6-3	TRBJ2-7	CASTPWLGSGPAYEQYF	TGTGCCAGCACCCCCTGGTTAGGATCCGGTCCAGCCTACGAGCAGTACTTC